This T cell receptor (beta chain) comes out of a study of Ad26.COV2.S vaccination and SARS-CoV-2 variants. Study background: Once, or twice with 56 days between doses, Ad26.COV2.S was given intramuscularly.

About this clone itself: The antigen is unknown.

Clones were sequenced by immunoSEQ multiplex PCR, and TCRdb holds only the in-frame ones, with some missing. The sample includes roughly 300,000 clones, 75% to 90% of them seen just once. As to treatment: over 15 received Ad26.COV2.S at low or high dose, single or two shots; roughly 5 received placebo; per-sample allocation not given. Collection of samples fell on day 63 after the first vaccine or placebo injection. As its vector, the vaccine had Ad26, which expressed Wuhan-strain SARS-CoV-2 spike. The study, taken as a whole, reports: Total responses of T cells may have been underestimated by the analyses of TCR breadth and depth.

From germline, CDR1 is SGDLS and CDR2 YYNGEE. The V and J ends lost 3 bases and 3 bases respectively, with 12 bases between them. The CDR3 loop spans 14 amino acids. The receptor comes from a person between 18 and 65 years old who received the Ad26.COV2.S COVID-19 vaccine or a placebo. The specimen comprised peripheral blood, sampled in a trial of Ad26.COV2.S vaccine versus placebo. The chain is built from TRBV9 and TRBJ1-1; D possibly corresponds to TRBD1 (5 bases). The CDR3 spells CASSGRDGYTEAFF. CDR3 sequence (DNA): TGTGCCAGCAGCGGGCGGGACGGATACACTGAAGCTTTCTTT.